What follows describes a single T cell receptor beta chain. The antigen remains unidentified. At sampling all donors were nominally healthy, likely with unrecorded immune exposures. PCR amplification relied on 60 Vbeta primers (plus 13 Jbeta primers). Clones were read by immunoSEQ multiplex PCR, and TCRdb kept only the in-frame ones, dropping some. The sample has around 120,000 clones, about 80% seen once; the top ten hold under 3%. This sample stems from a study of cytomegalovirus exposure and HLA in healthy donors. The wider study: The study's early data release held some 85 million unique TCRs from HLA-typed donors.

This CDR3 spans 14 amino acids. General study points: The presence/absence work took it that sequencing depth was about the same across donors. The study listed under 200 cytomegalovirus-associated TCR beta chains.

Sequenced input: PBMCs. The chain has TRBV1 and TRBJ2-7; the table's D call, TRBD2, has no DNA check behind it. TRBV1 corresponds to a pseudogene. This receptor was taken from a man between 25 and 39 years old in good health and CMV-seronegative. For the CDR3, the DNA is TGCACCAGTTCAAAAAGCGGGGGCGCCTACGAGCAGTACTTC. It translates to CTSSKSGGAYEQYF.